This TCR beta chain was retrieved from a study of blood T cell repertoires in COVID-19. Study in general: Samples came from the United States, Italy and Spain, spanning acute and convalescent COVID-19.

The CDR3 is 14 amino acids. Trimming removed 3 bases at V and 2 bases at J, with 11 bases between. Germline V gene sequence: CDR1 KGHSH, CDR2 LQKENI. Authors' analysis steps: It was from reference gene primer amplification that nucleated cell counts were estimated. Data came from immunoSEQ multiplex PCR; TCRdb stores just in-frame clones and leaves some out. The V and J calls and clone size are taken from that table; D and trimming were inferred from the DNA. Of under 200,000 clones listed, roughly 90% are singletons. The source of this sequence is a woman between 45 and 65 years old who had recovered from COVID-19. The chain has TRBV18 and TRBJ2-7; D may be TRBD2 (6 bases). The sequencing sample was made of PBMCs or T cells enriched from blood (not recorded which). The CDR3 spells CASSPGLGAYEQYF. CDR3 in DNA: TGTGCCAGCTCACCGGGACTGGGTGCCTACGAGCAGTACTTC. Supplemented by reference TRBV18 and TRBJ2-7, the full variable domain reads NAGVMQNPRHLVRRRGQEARLRCSPMKGHSHVYWYRQLPEEGLKFMVYLQKENIIDESGMPKERFSAEFPKEGPSILRIQQVVRGDSAAYFCASSPGLGAYEQYFGPGTRLTVT.